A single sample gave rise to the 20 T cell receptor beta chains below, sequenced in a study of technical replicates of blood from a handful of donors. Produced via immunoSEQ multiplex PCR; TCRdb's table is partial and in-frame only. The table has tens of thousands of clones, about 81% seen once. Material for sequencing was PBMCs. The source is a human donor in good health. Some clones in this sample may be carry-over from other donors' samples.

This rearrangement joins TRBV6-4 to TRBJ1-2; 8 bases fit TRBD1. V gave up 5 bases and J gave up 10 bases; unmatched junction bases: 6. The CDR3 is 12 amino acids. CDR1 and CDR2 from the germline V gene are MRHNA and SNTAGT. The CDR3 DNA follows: TGTGCCAGCAGTCGCGGACAGGGAGACTACACCTTC. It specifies CASSRGQGDYTF.

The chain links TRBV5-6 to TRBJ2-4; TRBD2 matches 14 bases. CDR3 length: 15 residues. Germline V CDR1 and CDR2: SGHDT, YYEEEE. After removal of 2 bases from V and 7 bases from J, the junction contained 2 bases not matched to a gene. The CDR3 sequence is CASSFRTSGGNIQYF. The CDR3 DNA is TGTGCCAGCAGCTTTAGGACTAGCGGGGGGAACATTCAGTACTTC.

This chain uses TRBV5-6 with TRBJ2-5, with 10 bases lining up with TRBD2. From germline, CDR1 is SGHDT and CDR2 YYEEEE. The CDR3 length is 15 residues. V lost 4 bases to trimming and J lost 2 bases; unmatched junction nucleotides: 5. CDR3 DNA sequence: TGTGCCAGCAGCACGACTAGCGGGCTACAAGAGACCCAGTACTTC. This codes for CASSTTSGLQETQYF.

CDR3 nucleotide sequence: TGTGCCAGCAGTGCTGGGATTAGGGGGATGAACACTGAAGCTTTCTTT. Translated, it gives CASSAGIRGMNTEAFF. The chain recombines TRBV2 with TRBJ1-1; D is possibly TRBD1 (6 bases). Germline CDR1 is SNHLY and CDR2 is FYNNEI. The CDR3 is 16 residues long. V shed 4 bases and J shed 0 bases, with 15 bases lying between them.

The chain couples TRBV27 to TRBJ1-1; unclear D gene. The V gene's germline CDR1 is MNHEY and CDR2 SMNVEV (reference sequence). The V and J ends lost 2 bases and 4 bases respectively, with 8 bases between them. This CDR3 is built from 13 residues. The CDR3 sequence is CASSLGGRTEAFF. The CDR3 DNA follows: TGTGCCAGCAGTTTAGGAGGGCGCACTGAAGCTTTCTTT.

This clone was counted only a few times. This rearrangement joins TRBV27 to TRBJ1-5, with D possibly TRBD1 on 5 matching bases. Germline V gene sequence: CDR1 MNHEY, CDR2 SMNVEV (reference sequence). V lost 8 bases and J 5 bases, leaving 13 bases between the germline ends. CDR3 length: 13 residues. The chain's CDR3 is CASSPSGDQPQHF. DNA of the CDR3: TGTGCCAGCTCACCGTCGGGGGATCAGCCCCAGCATTTT.

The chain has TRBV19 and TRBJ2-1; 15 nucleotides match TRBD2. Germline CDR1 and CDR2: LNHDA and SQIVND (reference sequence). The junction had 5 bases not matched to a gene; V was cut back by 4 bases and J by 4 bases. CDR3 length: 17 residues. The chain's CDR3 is CASSTIGTSGGYNEQFF. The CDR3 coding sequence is TGTGCCAGTAGTACAATTGGGACTAGCGGGGGGTACAATGAGCAGTTCTTC.

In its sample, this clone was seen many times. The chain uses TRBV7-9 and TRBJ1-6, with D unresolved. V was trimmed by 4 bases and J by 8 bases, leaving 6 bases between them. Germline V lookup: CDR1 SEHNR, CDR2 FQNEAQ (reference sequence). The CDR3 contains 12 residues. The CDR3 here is CASSSSDSPLHF. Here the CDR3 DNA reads TGTGCCAGCAGCTCCTCGGATTCACCCCTCCACTTT. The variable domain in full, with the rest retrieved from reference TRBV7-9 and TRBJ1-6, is DTGVSQNPRHKITKRGQNVTFRCDPISEHNRLYWYRQTLGQGPEFLTYFQNEAQLEKSRLLSDRFSAERPKGSFSTLEIQRTEQGDSAMYLCASSSSDSPLHFGNGTRLTVT.

CDR3 in amino acids: CASSSGLLEQYF. The CDR3 region has the DNA TGTGCCAGCAGTTCGGGACTACTCGAGCAGTACTTC. The chain couples TRBV14 to TRBJ2-7, with 7 bases identical to TRBD2. V was clipped by 6 bases and J by 6 bases; unmatched bases: 5. Looked up from germline, CDR1 is SGHDN and CDR2 is FVKESK. The CDR3 length is 12 residues.

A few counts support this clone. CDR3 coding DNA: TGTGCCAGCAGCTCGGACAGGGGCCACCGTCGGGCCCAGCATTTT. It specifies CASSSDRGHRRAQHF. The V gene is TRBV6-6, the J gene TRBJ1-5, with 9 positions matching TRBD1. With V trimmed by 6 bases and J by 11 bases, 14 bases remained unmatched. This CDR3 comprises 15 residues. The germline V gene encodes CDR1 MNHNY and CDR2 SVGAGI (reference sequence).

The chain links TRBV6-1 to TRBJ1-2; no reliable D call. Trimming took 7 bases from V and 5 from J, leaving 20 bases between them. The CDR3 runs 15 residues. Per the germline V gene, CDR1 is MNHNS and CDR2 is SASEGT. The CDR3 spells CASNAELGQDYGYTF. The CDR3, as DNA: TGTGCCAGCAACGCAGAACTTGGGCAGGATTATGGCTACACCTTC.

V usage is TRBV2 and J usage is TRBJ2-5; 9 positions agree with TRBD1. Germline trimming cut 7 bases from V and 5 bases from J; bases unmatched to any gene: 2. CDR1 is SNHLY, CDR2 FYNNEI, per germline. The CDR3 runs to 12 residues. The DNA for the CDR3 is TGTGCCAGCAAACAGGGGGCCGAGACCCAGTACTTC. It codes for CASKQGAETQYF.

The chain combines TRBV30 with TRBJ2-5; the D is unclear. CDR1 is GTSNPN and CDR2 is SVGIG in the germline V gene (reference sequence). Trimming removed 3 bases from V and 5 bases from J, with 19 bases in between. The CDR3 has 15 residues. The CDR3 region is CAWSKNWAGRETQYF. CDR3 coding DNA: TGTGCCTGGAGCAAAAATTGGGCAGGCCGGGAGACCCAGTACTTC.

CDR3 protein: CASRPGQGGYGYTF. The CDR3 DNA reads TGCGCCAGCAGACCGGGACAGGGTGGCTATGGCTACACCTTC. The J gene is TRBJ1-2, the V gene TRBV5-1, with TRBD1 identical over 9 bases. This CDR3 is built from 14 residues. Germline CDR1 is SGHRS and CDR2 is YFSETQ. Germline trimming cut 5 bases from V and 4 bases from J; bases unmatched to any gene: 6.

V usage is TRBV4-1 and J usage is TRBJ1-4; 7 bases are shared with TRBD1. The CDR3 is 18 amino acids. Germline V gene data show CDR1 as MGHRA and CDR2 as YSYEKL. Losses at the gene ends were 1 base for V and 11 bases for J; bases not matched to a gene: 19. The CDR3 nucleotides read TGCGCCAGCAGCCAAGGAGGCCCGGCAGGGGGAGGAGGACGGAAACTGTTTTTT. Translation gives CASSQGGPAGGGGRKLFF.

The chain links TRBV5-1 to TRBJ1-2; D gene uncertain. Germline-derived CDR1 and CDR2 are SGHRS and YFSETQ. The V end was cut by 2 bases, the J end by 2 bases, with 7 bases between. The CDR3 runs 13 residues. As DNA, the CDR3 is TGCGCCAGCAGCTTTGAACTGAACTATGGCTACACCTTC. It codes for CASSFELNYGYTF.

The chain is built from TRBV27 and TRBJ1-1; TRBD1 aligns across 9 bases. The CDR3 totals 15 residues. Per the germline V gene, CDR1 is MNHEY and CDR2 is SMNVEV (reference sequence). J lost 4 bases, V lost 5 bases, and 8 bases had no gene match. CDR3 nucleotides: TGTGCCAGCAGTCCCAACAGGGGGCAGGGCACTGAAGCTTTCTTT. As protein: CASSPNRGQGTEAFF.

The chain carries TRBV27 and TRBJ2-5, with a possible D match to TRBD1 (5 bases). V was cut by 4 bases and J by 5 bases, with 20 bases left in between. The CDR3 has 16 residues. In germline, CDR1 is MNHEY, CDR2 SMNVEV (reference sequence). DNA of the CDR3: TGTGCCAGCAGTTCAACCCCAGCAGGGCTGGGGGAGACCCAGTACTTC. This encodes CASSSTPAGLGETQYF.

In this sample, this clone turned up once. CDR3 amino acids: CASSLAASGGLKKFF. DNA of the CDR3: TGCGCCAGCAGCTTGGCCGCTAGCGGGGGGCTGAAAAAGTTCTTC. The chain links TRBV5-1 to TRBJ2-1; 11 bases fit TRBD2. Losses at the gene ends were 0 bases for V and 14 bases for J; bases not matched to a gene: 10. CDR3 size: 15 residues. Germline V gene lookup returns CDR1 SGHRS and CDR2 YFSETQ.

CDR3 nucleotide sequence: TGTGCCAGCAGCCAGACTAGGTTCTACGAGCAGTACTTC. Residues: CASSQTRFYEQYF. The chain carries TRBV7-8 and TRBJ2-7, with D possibly being TRBD2 (6 bases). CDR1 is SGHVS and CDR2 is FQNEAQ in the germline V gene. The CDR3 covers 13 residues. The ends were cut back, 5 bases at V and 3 bases at J, with 11 bases in the middle.